What follows is one TCR beta chain and its context. This clone's antigen is unknown. Nothing much larger sits one base from this clone, and base qualities are not available. At one collaborating source in Seattle, patients were enrolled during active infection and were followed longitudinally through the course of disease. Each collaborating institution followed its own protocols to collect whole blood in K2EDTA tubes. For TCRbeta analysis, collaborator samples were shipped as frozen whole blood, as isolated PBMCs, or as DNA extracted from either sample type. The entry originates in a study of blood T cell repertoires in COVID-19 (dated by TCRdb to 2020 to 2021). Some background on the complete study: The collaborator samples originated in the United States, Italy and Spain and spanned the acute and convalescent phases of COVID-19. The material from the prospective study consisted of cDNA or gDNA derived from T cells, B-cell-depleted T cells, or PBMCs. Subjects who had been exposed to COVID-19, were actively infected with it, or had recovered from it provided the deeply sampled blood TCRbeta repertoires that made up the dataset. A freely available public database, intended as a resource for researchers studying the immune response to SARS-CoV-2, is where the repertoires were released. The samples were drawn from the first 160 participants of the ongoing ImmuneRACE study and from 1,254 subjects provided by 6 global collaborators. Sample metadata almost always included a de-identified subject ID, COVID-19 status, age in years and sex. Where available, HLA class I and class II types were taken from metadata supplied by the sample provider and were not determined by assay-based typing.

Broader findings and caveats from the paper: The amount of clinical and demographic metadata varied by source and participant and was provided uncurated.

From a lookup of the germline V gene, CDR1 and CDR2 are SGHNT and YENEEA. From cysteine to phenylalanine, the CDR3 is 13 amino acids long. The DNA shown is the 39-base CDR3, in frame from base 1. V and J lose 2 bases and 2 bases, and a span of 6 bases separates them. The immunoSEQ Assay, a bias-controlled multiplex PCR, was used to amplify TCRbeta CDR3 regions from genomic DNA. As for the original processing: The number of nucleated cells in each sample was estimated from the amplification of reference gene primers within the assay. To quantify the absolute abundance of each unique TCRbeta CDR3 rearrangement, sequence reads were collapsed and filtered. For each sample, productive Simpson clonality was calculated by taking the square root of Simpson's diversity index across productive rearrangements. Drawn from immuneACCESS, this table holds only the in-frame rearrangements with V and J called that TCRdb kept. Clones are partly lost; checked studies trace under half to an unresolved V gene and leave the rest unexplained. From that table come the V and J calls and clone size; the DNA was used to work out D and trimming. The table for this sample lists 390,000 or so clones; 87% of them were counted only once. The ten largest clones capture 10% of the sample.

The sequence links TRBV11-3 to TRBJ1-1; no D segment can be confidently identified. This TCR was sampled from a woman in her twenties or thirties with COVID-19, enrolled during active disease. Sequenced input: peripheral blood. The CDR3 region: CASSLKSNTEAFF. DNA sequence: TGTGCCAGCAGCTTAAAATCTAACACTGAAGCTTTCTTT. Reference TRBV11-3 and TRBJ1-1 proteins supply the regions before and after the CDR3; the full variable domain is: EAGVVQSPRYKIIEKKQPVAFWCNPISGHNTLYWYLQNLGQGPELLIRYENEEAVDDSQLPKDRFSAERLKGVDSTLKIQPAELGDSAVYLCASSLKSNTEAFFGQGTRLTVV.